Following are 10 T cell receptor beta chains from one sample sequenced in a study of OX40 agonist ivuxolimab in advanced cancers. Generated by immunoSEQ multiplex PCR, the TCRdb table keeps only in-frame clones and is missing some. This sample yields about 18,000 clones, of which roughly 73% are seen a single time; approximately 19% belongs to the top ten. The sample in question was CD4+ or CD8+ T cells sorted from blood, obtained in a trial of the OX40 agonist ivuxolimab. Every receptor here comes from an adult with an advanced solid tumor such as melanoma, head and neck, liver or kidney cancer.

The rearrangement joins TRBV28 to TRBJ2-2, with D unclear. V lost 6 bases to trimming and J lost 5 bases, with 4 bases between them. Germline-derived CDR1 and CDR2 are MDHEN and SYDVKM. The CDR3 runs 11 residues. Here the CDR3 reads CASSPTGELFF. The DNA for the CDR3 is TGTGCCAGCAGCCCGACCGGGGAGCTGTTTTTT.

Only one count was recorded for this clone. The chain couples TRBV13 to TRBJ2-2; TRBD2 is a possible D gene (5 bases). CDR1 is PRHDT and CDR2 is FYEKMQ in the germline V gene (reference sequence). The CDR3 totals 16 residues. V lost 5 bases and J 4 bases, leaving 17 bases between the germline ends. The CDR3, as DNA: TGTGCCAGCAGCCTTAGGCCCAGCGGCGGCACCGGGGAGCTGTTTTTT. It is translated as CASSLRPSGGTGELFF.

V is TRBV6-1 and J is TRBJ2-7; no clear D. This CDR3 is 15 amino acids long. V was pared by 0 bases and J by 0 bases, with 9 bases between. CDR1 and CDR2 (germline): MNHNS, SASEGT. DNA of the CDR3: TGTGCCAGCAGTGAAGCCTGGGGTAGCTCCTACGAGCAGTACTTC. Protein: CASSEAWGSSYEQYF.

The chain carries TRBV5-1 and TRBJ1-5; D not certain. CDR3 length equals 14 residues. Trimming shortened V by 5 bases and J by 1 base, and 10 bases separated the two germline ends. CDR1 and CDR2 from the germline V gene are SGHRS and YFSETQ. The CDR3 nucleotides are TGCGCCAGCAGAGAGGGAGAAAGCAATCAGCCCCAGCATTTT. Amino acid sequence: CASREGESNQPQHF.

The gene calls are TRBV4-3 and TRBJ2-7; possibly TRBD2 for D (5 bases). CDR1 and CDR2 from the germline V gene are LGHNA and YSLEER. The CDR3 has 14 amino acids. The germline V and J ends were trimmed by 6 bases and 0 bases, with 12 bases remaining between them. The CDR3 protein is CASRKTGDSYEQYF. Written as DNA, the CDR3 is TGCGCCAGCAGAAAAACCGGGGACTCCTACGAGCAGTACTTC.

CDR3 amino acids: CATSSPVRQETQYF. The CDR3 nucleotides read TGTGCCACCAGCAGCCCAGTGAGGCAAGAGACCCAGTACTTC. J is TRBJ2-5 and V is TRBV15, with D unclear. Germline assignment: CDR1 LNHNV and CDR2 YYDKDF (reference sequence). Between the trimmed V and J ends, which lost 3 bases and 2 bases, there was a span of 10 bases. The CDR3 has 14 amino acids.

The gene calls are TRBV4-3 and TRBJ2-5, with a possible D match to TRBD2 (6 bases). V shed 3 bases and J shed 1 base, with 12 bases lying between them. The CDR3 runs to 15 residues. Germline loops: CDR1 LGHNA, CDR2 YSLEER. The CDR3 spells CASSQAGYPQETQYF. CDR3 sequence (DNA): TGCGCCAGCAGCCAGGCGGGGTATCCCCAAGAGACCCAGTACTTC.

The chain links TRBV19 to TRBJ1-2; D may be TRBD1 (5 bases). CDR3 length equals 13 residues. Germline CDR1 reads LNHDA; CDR2 reads SQIVND (reference sequence). V was trimmed by 5 bases and J by 4 bases, leaving 11 bases between them. The CDR3 DNA sequence: TGTGCCAGTAGTCCGGGACGGGGCTATGGCTACACCTTC. It is translated as CASSPGRGYGYTF. Together with reference TRBV19 and TRBJ1-2, the CDR3 gives the full variable domain: DGGITQSPKYLFRKEGQNVTLSCEQNLNHDAMYWYRQDPGQGLRLIYYSQIVNDFQKGDIAEGYSVSREKKESFPLTVTSAQKNPTAFYLCASSPGRGYGYTFGSGTRLTVV.

The V call is TRBV28, the J call TRBJ2-4; tentative D call: TRBD2 (6 bases). The CDR3 totals 14 residues. Trimming removed 7 bases from V and 7 bases from J, with 17 bases in between. Germline CDR1 reads MDHEN; CDR2 reads SYDVKM. The CDR3 DNA follows: TGTGCCAGCAATAAGCCCGGGAGCGGGAACATTCAGTACTTC. It yields the protein CASNKPGSGNIQYF.

This rearrangement joins TRBV7-2 to TRBJ2-7, with D tentatively TRBD1 or TRBD2 (5 bases each). V gave up 7 bases and J gave up 0 bases, with 13 bases separating them. This CDR3 contains 14 residues. Germline CDR1 and CDR2: SGHTA and FQGNSA. DNA of the CDR3: TGTGCCAGCACCCGCTTTGGGGGCTCCTACGAGCAGTACTTC. It translates to CASTRFGGSYEQYF.